The rows below give T cell receptor beta chains drawn from one sample of a study of a mutant IDH1 vaccine in newly diagnosed glioma. Sequencing was performed with immunoSEQ multiplex PCR; in TCRdb, only in-frame clones are kept and a portion is missing. Here the sample spans 58,000 or so clones, 86% being singletons. No antigen has been identified for these receptors. Here the sequenced sample was PBMCs, taken from a glioma patient whose treatment included an IDH1 peptide vaccine. These receptors came from a man aged 35-49 years with glioma. Both conserved end residues are part of each CDR3. The D gene is left open where the match is weak. A row's size may be missing; if present it is once, few, many or a size class.

D gene	clone size	J gene	V gene	CDR3 DNA	CDR3 protein
-	-	TRBJ2-1	TRBV6-5	TGTGCCAGCAGTCGTGGGGCGGAGCAGTTCTTC	CASSRGAEQFF
-	-	TRBJ1-2	TRBV6-6	TGTGCCAGCAGGCACAGGAGCCTCTATGGCTACACCTTC	CASRHRSLYGYTF
TRBD2	few	TRBJ2-1	TRBV7-3	TGTGCCAGCAGCATACAGAGCGGGAGGGCCAACAATGAGCAGTTCTTC	CASSIQSGRANNEQFF
-	few	TRBJ1-5	TRBV7-9	TGTGCCAGCAGCTTAATGGGAAACAACCAGCCCCAGCATTTT	CASSLMGNNQPQHF
-	-	TRBJ2-3	TRBV7-2	TGTGCCAGCAGCTTAGGCGAGGGCCAGACGGATACGCAGTATTTT	CASSLGEGQTDTQYF
TRBD2	-	TRBJ2-7	TRBV6-5	TGTGCCAGCAGGCGGAGGCTAGCGGACGCCTACGAGCAGTACTTC	CASRRRLADAYEQYF
-	-	TRBJ1-1	TRBV6-6	TGTGCCACTCGTGGCACTGAAGCTTTCTTT	CATRGTEAFF
-	-	TRBJ1-5	TRBV18	TGTGCCAGCTCACCAGGGAGAACGGGGGGCCAGCCCCAGCATTTT	CASSPGRTGGQPQHF
TRBD1	-	TRBJ2-7	TRBV9	TGTGCCAGTCGGACAGGAACCTACGAGCAGTACTTC	CASRTGTYEQYF
-	-	TRBJ1-1	TRBV27	TGTGCCAGCAGCCTAACGGTAATGAACACTGAAGCTTTCTTT	CASSLTVMNTEAFF
TRBD1	-	TRBJ2-7	TRBV28	TGTGCCAGCAGTTTATTAGGGGGCGACTACGAGCAGTACTTC	CASSLLGGDYEQYF
-	-	TRBJ2-1	TRBV7-9	TGTGCCAGCAGCCGAGGGGACCCCCACAATGAGCAGTTCTTC	CASSRGDPHNEQFF
TRBD2	-	TRBJ2-7	TRBV6-5	TGTGCCAGCAGCCTCGGGACTAGCGGGAGGCGCGAGCAGTACTTC	CASSLGTSGRREQYF
TRBD1	-	TRBJ2-7	TRBV6-5	TGTGCCAGCAGTTATGGGACAGGGGGCGGGTACGAGCAGTACTTC	CASSYGTGGGYEQYF
-	-	TRBJ2-6	TRBV28	TGTGCCAGCAGTTTAGAGTTGACGGCTGGGGCCAACGTCCTGACTTTC	CASSLELTAGANVLTF
-	-	TRBJ2-1	TRBV4-3	TGCGCCAGCAGCCCTCGGTCTGTGACTGCGAATGAGCAGTTCTTC	CASSPRSVTANEQFF
-	few	TRBJ1-5	TRBV4-3	TGCGCCAGCAGCCAGTCACAGGGCCAGCCCCAGCATTTT	CASSQSQGQPQHF
-	-	TRBJ1-1	TRBV6-5	TGTGCCAGCAGCTACACCCCTGAGACTGAAGCTTTCTTT	CASSYTPETEAFF
TRBD1	once	TRBJ2-7	TRBV7-8	TGTGCCAGCAGCTTAGTACCGGGACAGGGAGTATACGAGCAGTACTTC	CASSLVPGQGVYEQYF
-	-	TRBJ2-3	TRBV20-1	TGCAGTGCTAGCCCGGCAGATACGCAGTATTTT	CSASPADTQYF
TRBD2	-	TRBJ2-3	TRBV4-1	TGCGCCAGCAGACGGACTAGCGGGAGGACAGATACGCAGTATTTT	CASRRTSGRTDTQYF
-	-	TRBJ2-7	TRBV9	TGTGCCAGCAGCGCAGACGCGGGTGTCGAGCAGTACTTC	CASSADAGVEQYF
-	-	TRBJ2-7	TRBV29-1	TGCAGCGTTGTCCCAGGCTTAGGCTACGAGCAGTACTTC	CSVVPGLGYEQYF
-	-	TRBJ2-6	TRBV25-1	TGTGCCAGCAGTTCCCAGGATTCTGGGGCCAACGTCCTGACTTTC	CASSSQDSGANVLTF
-	-	TRBJ1-1	TRBV19	TGTGCCAGTAGTATCATTGGGACGGTTGAAGCTTTCTTT	CASSIIGTVEAFF
TRBD2	-	TRBJ2-2	TRBV7-9	TGTGCCAGCAGCTTAGGAGCTAGCGGGAGAGCCGGGGAGCTGTTTTTT	CASSLGASGRAGELFF
-	-	TRBJ2-7	TRBV29-1	TGCAGCGTTGATAAAGTGGGGGAGCAGTACTTC	CSVDKVGEQYF
-	-	TRBJ2-3	TRBV4-1	TGCGCCAGCAGCCAAGGCCCCCCCGGGTCCCTAATTCCAGATACGCAGTATTTT	CASSQGPPGSLIPDTQYF
TRBD2	-	TRBJ2-5	TRBV4-1	TGCGCCAGCAGCCAAGGCGAGGCGGGAGCGGAGGAGACCCAGTACTTC	CASSQGEAGAEETQYF
TRBD2	-	TRBJ2-7	TRBV6-5	TGTGCCAGCAGCTCGGGGAGGGCCTACGAGCAGTACTTC	CASSSGRAYEQYF
-	-	TRBJ2-3	TRBV13	TGTGCCAGCAGCCCCGAAACAGATACGCAGTATTTT	CASSPETDTQYF
TRBD1	-	TRBJ2-2	TRBV25-1	TGTGCCAGCAGTGGGGTACAGGGGGCGAACACCGGGGAGCTGTTTTTT	CASSGVQGANTGELFF
-	-	TRBJ2-7	TRBV6-5	TGTGCCAGCAGTCACCTACCGCAGGGGACCCACGAGCAGTACTTC	CASSHLPQGTHEQYF
-	-	TRBJ1-4	TRBV6-5	TGTGCCAGCAGTTACGGGGTCGCAACTAATGAAAAACTGTTTTTT	CASSYGVATNEKLFF
-	-	TRBJ2-2	TRBV5-1	TGCGCCAGCAGCTTGCTCGGCCTCACCGGGGAGCTGTTTTTT	CASSLLGLTGELFF
-	-	TRBJ2-5	TRBV4-3	TGCGCCAGCAGCCAAGTGGCGGGCGAAGAGACCCAGTACTTC	CASSQVAGEETQYF
-	-	TRBJ1-5	TRBV15	TGTGCCACCAGCAGAGATCTAGCGGGGACCCGGACCCAGCATTTT	CATSRDLAGTRTQHF
-	-	TRBJ2-3	TRBV9	TGTGCCAGCAGCCCCCAATTGAGTGTTGACGATACGCAGTATTTT	CASSPQLSVDDTQYF
-	-	TRBJ2-1	TRBV5-6	TGTGCCAGCACCCGGAGGACGGCCTACAATGAGCAGTTCTTC	CASTRRTAYNEQFF
-	once	TRBJ2-5	TRBV6-5	TGTGCCAGCAGACAGCTAGTACAAGAGACCCAGTACTTC	CASRQLVQETQYF
TRBD2	-	TRBJ2-3	TRBV6-4	TGTGCCAGCAGTAAGGATCCTAGCGGGAACACAGATACGCAGTATTTT	CASSKDPSGNTDTQYF
TRBD1	-	TRBJ2-7	TRBV27	TGTGCCAGCAGCGAGCTGGGGACAGGGACATACGAGCAGTACTTC	CASSELGTGTYEQYF
TRBD2	once	TRBJ2-1	TRBV19	TGTGCCAGTAGTTCCAAGACTAGCGGGAGATCCAATGAGCAGTTCTTC	CASSSKTSGRSNEQFF
-	-	TRBJ2-3	TRBV27	TGTGCCAGCAACCGTTTAGCTAGCACAGATACGCAGTATTTT	CASNRLASTDTQYF
TRBD2	-	TRBJ2-1	TRBV6-5	TGTGCCAGCAGTTACTCCCAGCGGGGGGATGAGCAGTTCTTC	CASSYSQRGDEQFF
-	once	TRBJ1-5	TRBV27	TGTGCCAGCAGCTCCCAACGCAATCAGCCCCAGCATTTT	CASSSQRNQPQHF
-	-	TRBJ1-2	TRBV19	TGTGCCAGTAGTATATCAGGTCCTGCCGGCTACACCTTC	CASSISGPAGYTF
-	-	TRBJ2-7	TRBV4-2	TGTGCCAGCAGCCAACAAGGGGGGTCCTACGAGCAGTACTTC	CASSQQGGSYEQYF
-	-	TRBJ2-7	TRBV21-1	TGTGCCAGCAGCAAAGGTGGGAGGGCCTCCTACGAGCAGTACTTC	CASSKGGRASYEQYF